These T cell receptor beta chains were read from a single sample in a study of blood T cell repertoires in COVID-19. This table comes from immunoSEQ multiplex PCR, and its TCRdb copy is limited to in-frame clones, with some not included. Of 290,000 or so clones listed, around 86% are singletons. The sequencing sample was made of PBMCs or T cells enriched from blood (not recorded which). These receptors all stem from a woman aged 18-29 years who had recovered from COVID-19. CDR3s include the opening cysteine and the closing phenylalanine or tryptophan. The D gene is left open where the match is weak. Some rows mark clone size as missing; the rest say once, few, many or name a class of expanded clone.

once | - | TRBJ2-7 | TRBV6-2/TRBV6-3 | TGTGCCAGCAGTCGGGATCGGCTGGAGCAGTACTTC | CASSRDRLEQYF
- | - | TRBJ2-1 | TRBV7-6 | TGTGCCAGCAGCTTAGCGGGGCCTAACTCCTACAATGAGCAGTTCTTC | CASSLAGPNSYNEQFF
- | - | TRBJ1-2 | TRBV18 | TGTGCCAGCTCACCGATGGGAGAGGCCGTGTTTAATGGCTACACCTTC | CASSPMGEAVFNGYTF
- | - | TRBJ1-1 | TRBV5-4 | TGTGCCAGCACCTGGGGGGCTGAAGCTTTCTTT | CASTWGAEAFF
- | - | TRBJ1-1 | TRBV19 | TGTGCCAGTAGTACCCTCCGCAGGGAAATGAACACTGAAGCTTTCTTT | CASSTLRREMNTEAFF
- | TRBD2 | TRBJ2-7 | TRBV5-1 | TGCGCCAGCAGCGGTTCTAGCGGGAGATACGAGCAGTACTTC | CASSGSSGRYEQYF
- | TRBD2 | TRBJ2-1 | TRBV27 | TGTGCCAGCAGTTTATTCAGGGCGGGGGGTAACAATGAGCAGTTCTTC | CASSLFRAGGNNEQFF
- | - | TRBJ1-1 | TRBV7-8 | TGTGCCAGCAGCTCCCCCCCCGGAGGGTCGGCCACTGAAGCTTTCTTT | CASSSPPGGSATEAFF
- | - | TRBJ2-1 | TRBV7-6 | TGTGCCAGCAGCTTAGGGGGGGGCGGGCCCTACAATGAGCAGTTCTTC | CASSLGGGGPYNEQFF
- | TRBD1 | TRBJ2-1 | TRBV27 | TGTGCCAGCAGTTTAAGAGGAACAGGGGCCTACAATGAGCAGTTCTTC | CASSLRGTGAYNEQFF
- | TRBD1 | TRBJ1-6 | TRBV19 | TGTGCCAGTAGTAGGGGCAGGGGGGAAAATTCACCCCTCCACTTT | CASSRGRGENSPLHF
- | - | TRBJ2-7 | TRBV11-2 | TGTGCCAGCAGCTTAGATTGGGCCTTAGGGGTCGCCTACGAGCAGTACTTC | CASSLDWALGVAYEQYF
- | TRBD1 | TRBJ1-3 | TRBV2 | TGTGCCAGCAGTGCGAACAGGGGAGTCGGAAACACCATATATTTT | CASSANRGVGNTIYF
few | - | TRBJ1-1 | TRBV27 | TGTGCCAGCAGTTTATCCAGGGTGAACACTGAAGCTTTCTTT | CASSLSRVNTEAFF
- | - | TRBJ2-7 | TRBV5-1 | TGCGCCAGCCGAAGGGGAATAGACACCTACGAGCAGTACTTC | CASRRGIDTYEQYF
- | - | TRBJ2-7 | TRBV4-3 | TGCGCCAGCAGCCAAGATAACGAGCGGGCCACCTACGAGCAGTACTTC | CASSQDNERATYEQYF
- | - | TRBJ2-1 | TRBV24-1 | TGTGCCACCAGTGATTTCTCGGGGGGCCACAATGAGCAGTTCTTC | CATSDFSGGHNEQFF
- | TRBD1 | TRBJ1-1 | TRBV7-2 | TGTGCCAGCAGACCGGATCCCCAGGGGGCGCGGGAAGCTTTCTTT | CASRPDPQGAREAFF
- | - | TRBJ2-1 | TRBV3-1/TRBV3-2 | TGTGCCAGCAGCCAAGATCTCGGGATTATCTTGGGCAATGAGCAGTTCTTC | CASSQDLGIILGNEQFF
- | - | TRBJ2-1 | TRBV7-9 | TGTGCCAGCAGGGGGGCTGGAGGCGCCTACAATGAGCAGTTCTTC | CASRGAGGAYNEQFF
- | - | TRBJ1-6 | TRBV7-9 | TGTGCCAGCAGCTCCGGGGGGCTTTCCTCCTATAATTCACCCCTCCACTTT | CASSSGGLSSYNSPLHF
- | TRBD1 | TRBJ1-6 | TRBV5-5 | TGTGCCAGCAGCCGGGACAGGGGGAAGGCCCTCCACTTT | CASSRDRGKALHF
- | - | TRBJ2-7 | TRBV10-3 | TGTGCCATCCGCTTGGGGGGGGGCCAGGACGAGCAGTACTTC | CAIRLGGGQDEQYF
- | TRBD1 | TRBJ2-6 | TRBV5-1 | TGCGCCAGCAGCCCAGATCGCGACAGGGCTGGGGCCAACGTCCTGACTTTC | CASSPDRDRAGANVLTF
- | - | TRBJ2-1 | TRBV27 | TGTGCCAGCAGCCAGGGACTTTACAATGAGCAGTTCTTC | CASSQGLYNEQFF
- | TRBD2 | TRBJ2-3 | TRBV7-6 | TGTGCCAGCAGCTTAGCCCTAGCGGGGACCCTCACAGATACGCAGTATTTT | CASSLALAGTLTDTQYF